The source of this T cell receptor (beta chain) is a study of blood T cell repertoires in COVID-19 (TCRdb year 2020). Some background on the complete study: Samples covering the acute and convalescent phases of COVID-19 were provided by collaborators in the United States, Italy and Spain. Samples came from the ongoing ImmuneRACE study (first 160 participants) plus 1,254 subjects from 6 global collaborators. The dataset comprised deeply sampled blood TCRbeta repertoires from subjects exposed to, actively infected with, or recovered from COVID-19. Where HLA class I and class II types were available, the types were taken from metadata supplied by the sample provider, not from assay-based typing. A freely available public database, intended as a resource for researchers studying the immune response to SARS-CoV-2, is where the repertoires were released. A de-identified subject ID, COVID-19 status, age in years and sex were almost always included in the sample metadata. The prospective study material was composed of cDNA or gDNA derived from T cells, B-cell-depleted T cells, or PBMCs. The full study reports these points: Clinical and demographic metadata were provided uncurated, with the amount varying by source and participant.

From the cysteine up to the phenylalanine, the CDR3 has a length of 15 residues. Just CDR3 DNA is preserved here, 45 bases in frame from base 1. Trimming removed 1 base from V and 3 bases from J; the gene matches leave 4 bases unexplained. From the germline V gene, CDR1 is SGHTA and CDR2 is FQGNSA. Enrolling through a virtual design, the prospective study's participants ranged in age from roughly 18 to 90 years and lived across roughly 23 United States geographic areas. In the prospective study, participants were assigned to cohorts based on the clinical history participants reported in a screening survey and a study questionnaire. Recovered participants in ImmuneRACE Cohort 3 were defined as having two consecutive negative NP/OP PCR tests, clearance from a healthcare professional, or resolution of symptoms. Mobile phlebotomists in the prospective study collected whole blood, serum and a nasopharyngeal or oropharyngeal swab from every participant. Prospective study participants could optionally give additional blood draws and questionnaires over an approximately two-month period. Prospective study blood samples were shipped either frozen or at room temperature before DNA extraction.

This clone came up a few times. The antigen it binds to is not known. No much larger clonotype is one base removed from it; base qualities were not supplied. The immunoSEQ Assay, a bias-controlled multiplex PCR, was used to amplify TCRbeta CDR3 regions from genomic DNA. Per the source publication's procedure: Within the assay, amplification of reference gene primers was used to estimate how many nucleated cells each sample contained. To quantify the absolute abundance of each unique TCRbeta CDR3 rearrangement, sequence reads were collapsed and filtered. For each sample, productive Simpson clonality was calculated by taking the square root of Simpson's diversity index across productive rearrangements. TCRdb provides this immuneACCESS table in a form limited to in-frame rearrangements. Some clones are lacking; in checked studies, under half of them reflect an unresolved V gene, and why the rest are absent is not known. The V and J calls and clone size were taken over from that table, and D and trimming were inferred from the DNA. This sample gives over 150,000 clones in total; just over 85% of them show up just once. Around 9.5% of the sample lies in the top ten.

Specimen: PBMCs or T cells enriched from blood (not recorded which). The chain is made from TRBV7-2 and TRBJ2-3; the junction holds 7 bases that match TRBD1. This TCR was sampled from a woman between 18 and 29 years old who had recovered from COVID-19. The DNA reads TGTGCCAGCAGCTTAGATAGGGGGCATACAGATACGCAGTATTTT. Translated, this is CASSLDRGHTDTQYF.